This T cell receptor beta chain was documented in a study of Ad26.COV2.S vaccination and SARS-CoV-2 variants. On the study more broadly: Donor participated within the Ad26.COV2.S arm of the COV1001 trial.

V dropped 2 bases and J dropped 9 bases, with 11 bases sitting between them. The CDR3 has 14 amino acids. Germline loops: CDR1 MNHEY, CDR2 SVGAGI. The treatment is: around 19 received Ad26.COV2.S at low or high dose, single or two shots; 5 received placebo; per-sample allocation not given. Day 63 after the first injection of vaccine or placebo was the sampling time. Adults aged 18-55 years in Boston included the donor. Vaccination used an Ad26 vector expressing Wuhan-strain SARS-CoV-2 spike. Assay used: immunoSEQ multiplex PCR; TCRdb lists only in-frame clones, some missing. The repertoire includes 450,000 to 550,000 clones, about 88% of them detected once, and more than 1.5% sits in the top ten.

The TCR comes from a person between 18 and 59 years old who received the Ad26.COV2.S COVID-19 vaccine or a placebo. V gene TRBV6-5 combines with J gene TRBJ1-6; maybe TRBD1 (6 bases). The sample here was peripheral blood, taken in a trial of Ad26.COV2.S vaccine versus placebo. The chain's CDR3 is CASSYRGSSSPLHF. The CDR3 nucleotides read TGTGCCAGCAGTTACAGGGGGTCGTCTTCACCCCTCCACTTT.